This passage covers 18 T cell receptor beta chains from one sample sequenced in a study of CD8+ T cells in alopecia areata. Once RNA had been extracted, it was reverse transcribed into cDNA to act as the sequencing template. Assay used: immunoSEQ multiplex PCR; TCRdb lists only in-frame clones, some missing. Seen here are 200,000 to 250,000 clones, approximately 40% observed once, and the top ten hold 2% to 3%. Regarding treatment: oral pan-JAK inhibitor, 5-10 mg twice daily. This specimen was CD4+ T cells sorted from blood, taken at approximately week 36, from a patient treated with tofacitinib. These receptors were taken from a human donor with alopecia areata.

This clone was observed once. V and J are TRBV7-2 and TRBJ2-7, with 8 bases matching TRBD1. Germline-derived CDR1 and CDR2 are SGHTA and FQGNSA. J lost 3 bases, V lost 5 bases, and 6 bases had no gene match. There are 14 residues in the CDR3. CDR3 in amino acids: CASSVRDRLYEQYF. For the CDR3, the DNA is TGTGCCAGCAGCGTCCGGGACAGGCTCTACGAGCAGTACTTC.

The V call is TRBV2, the J call TRBJ2-5, with 9 positions matching TRBD2. The CDR3 runs 17 residues. Germline CDR1 and CDR2: SNHLY and FYNNEI. Losses at the gene ends were 1 base for V and 3 bases for J; bases not matched to a gene: 9. CDR3 protein: CASSEVWREGLKETQYF. The CDR3 DNA reads as TGTGCCAGCAGTGAAGTTTGGCGGGAGGGCCTAAAAGAGACCCAGTACTTC.

A note on this clone: Other DNA sequences in this specimen translate into the identical CDR3. The V gene is TRBV18, the J gene TRBJ2-3; D uncertain. CDR3 length equals 12 residues. Germline lookup yields CDR1 KGHSH and CDR2 LQKENI. Trimming pared 3 bases from V and 1 base from J, leaving 2 bases between. CDR3 in amino acids: CASSPRTDTQYF. In DNA, the CDR3 is TGTGCCAGCTCACCCCGCACAGATACGCAGTATTTT.

The chain recombines TRBV2 with TRBJ2-7; 7 bases align to TRBD2. Trimming took 1 base from V and 9 from J; bases not matched to a gene: 12. The germline V gene has CDR1 SNHLY and CDR2 FYNNEI. The CDR3 extends over 15 amino acids. The CDR3 sequence: CASSEVSGLVGAQYF. The CDR3 nucleotides read TGTGCCAGCAGTGAAGTGTCCGGACTAGTGGGCGCGCAGTACTTC.

In its sample, this clone was seen a few times. The chain recombines TRBV7-6 with TRBJ2-4, with D tentatively TRBD1 (6 bases). Germline values: CDR1 SGHVS, CDR2 FNYEAQ. CDR3 length: 16 residues. V was clipped by 0 bases and J by 2 bases, with 11 bases between them. The CDR3 protein is CASSLAQQGSKNIQYF. The CDR3 nucleotides are TGTGCCAGCAGCTTAGCCCAGCAGGGGTCCAAAAACATTCAGTACTTC. Together with reference TRBV7-6 and TRBJ2-4, the CDR3 gives the full variable domain: GAGVSQSPRYKVTKRGQDVALRCDPISGHVSLYWYRQALGQGPEFLTYFNYEAQQDKSGLPNDRFSAERPEGSISTLTIQRTEQRDSAMYRCASSLAQQGSKNIQYFGAGTRLSVL.

The DNA for the CDR3 is TGCGCCAGCAGCTTGGGTCTACTATCCTACGAGCAGTACTTC. It specifies CASSLGLLSYEQYF. The genes are TRBV5-1 and TRBJ2-7; D is uncertain. Trimming shortened V by 0 bases and J by 1 base, and 8 bases separated the two germline ends. Germline V gene lookup returns CDR1 SGHRS and CDR2 YFSETQ. This CDR3 has 14 residues. The entire variable domain, with the rest obtained from reference TRBV5-1 and TRBJ2-7, is as follows: KAGVTQTPRYLIKTRGQQVTLSCSPISGHRSVSWYQQTPGQGLQFLFEYFSETQRNKGNFPGRFSGRQFSNSRSEMNVSTLELGDSALYLCASSLGLLSYEQYFGPGTRLTVT.

J is TRBJ2-5 and V is TRBV7-9; 7 bases are a match to TRBD1. The ends lost 3 bases at V and 4 bases at J; junction bases unmatched: 8. Germline values: CDR1 SEHNR, CDR2 FQNEAQ (reference sequence). The CDR3 is 15 residues long. CDR3 sequence: CASSFIGTDGETQYF. In DNA form, the CDR3 reads TGTGCCAGCAGCTTCATCGGGACAGATGGAGAGACCCAGTACTTC.

This rearrangement joins TRBV7-2 to TRBJ2-1; the D gene is possibly TRBD2 (6 bases). CDR3 length: 14 amino acids. V lost 7 bases to trimming and J lost 10 bases, with 20 bases between them. The germline gives CDR1 SGHTA, CDR2 FQGNSA. CDR3 DNA sequence: TGTGCCAGCATTAGGGGACTGGCAATGATGGAGCAGTTCTTC. This sequence encodes CASIRGLAMMEQFF.

The rearrangement uses TRBV5-1 and TRBJ2-3; 13 bases are a match to TRBD2. The V and J ends lost 4 bases and 2 bases, in that order; junction bases with no gene match: 10. From germline, CDR1 is SGHRS and CDR2 YFSETQ. The CDR3 loop spans 18 amino acids. CDR3 loop: CASSLHPGLAGLTDTQYF. CDR3 DNA sequence: TGCGCCAGCAGCCTGCATCCGGGACTAGCGGGACTCACAGATACGCAGTATTTT.

This clone was seen a handful of times. The gene calls are TRBV30 and TRBJ2-1, with TRBD2 matching over 7 bases. The germline V gene encodes CDR1 GTSNPN and CDR2 SVGIG (reference sequence). V lost 0 bases to trimming and J lost 6 bases; unmatched junction nucleotides: 2. The CDR3 contains 13 residues. The CDR3 nucleotides are TGTGCCTGGAGTGTAGCTAGCGGCAATGAGCAGTTCTTC. Translation: CAWSVASGNEQFF.

The table lists this clone with a few counts. The gene calls are TRBV11-2 and TRBJ2-1, with 8 positions matching TRBD1. The CDR3 is made up of 16 amino acids. Germline CDR1 reads SGHAT; CDR2 reads FQNNGV. Trimming removed 3 bases from V and 7 bases from J; junction bases left unmatched: 11. CDR3 sequence: CASSLSRDRRRNEQFF. The CDR3 DNA follows: TGTGCCAGCAGCTTGTCCCGGGACAGGCGTAGAAATGAGCAGTTCTTC. Looking up the rest from reference TRBV11-2 and TRBJ2-1 gives the full variable domain: EAGVAQSPRYKIIEKRQSVAFWCNPISGHATLYWYQQILGQGPKLLIQFQNNGVVDDSQLPKDRFSAERLKGVDSTLKIQPAKLEDSAVYLCASSLSRDRRRNEQFFGPGTRLTVL.

The chain couples TRBV7-2 to TRBJ1-1, with D uncertain. V was pared by 2 bases and J by 5 bases, with 9 bases between. The CDR3 has 13 amino acids. CDR1 is SGHTA, CDR2 FQGNSA, per germline. CDR3: CASSLRGGTEAFF. CDR3 DNA: TGTGCCAGCAGCTTACGGGGAGGGACTGAAGCTTTCTTT.

The V and J genes are TRBV5-1 and TRBJ2-5; D ambiguous. The CDR3 sequence is 12 residues long. V lost 4 bases to trimming and J lost 2 bases, with 6 bases between them. Germline V gives CDR1 SGHRS, CDR2 YFSETQ. The CDR3 bases are TGCGCCAGCAGCAGGGAACAAGAGACCCAGTACTTC. Residues: CASSREQETQYF.

The rearrangement uses TRBV29-1 and TRBJ2-7; 8 bases match TRBD2. The V gene's germline CDR1 is SQVTM and CDR2 ANQGSEA. The J segment lost 7 bases and the V segment lost 3 bases, leaving 8 bases of the junction unmatched. The CDR3 covers 13 residues. CDR3 amino acids: CSVEAGGSEEQYF. CDR3 DNA sequence: TGCAGCGTTGAGGCGGGAGGAAGTGAAGAGCAGTACTTC.

This clone was detected only a few times. The CDR3 reads CASSPRDSPRGYTF. The CDR3 DNA reads as TGTGCCAGCTCACCAAGGGACAGTCCTCGGGGCTACACCTTC. The chain joins TRBV18 to TRBJ1-2, with 7 positions matching TRBD1. The CDR3 is 14 residues long. The V and J ends lost 2 bases and 8 bases, in that order; junction bases with no gene match: 8. Germline V gene sequence: CDR1 KGHSH, CDR2 LQKENI.

The chain uses TRBV6-6 and TRBJ1-1; D unclear. Per germline, CDR1 MNHNY and CDR2 SVGAGI (reference sequence). Trimming left V 8 bases short and J 1 base short, with 11 bases between. This CDR3 contains 13 residues. The DNA of the CDR3 is TGTGCCAGCCTCGGATACAAGAACACTGAAGCTTTCTTT. As protein: CASLGYKNTEAFF.

The CDR3 spells CASSTVAKNIQYF. In DNA form, the CDR3 reads TGTGCCAGCAGCACCGTAGCCAAAAACATTCAGTACTTC. The chain recombines TRBV19 with TRBJ2-4; no firm D call. Trimming took off 9 bases at V and 0 bases at J, with 9 bases between the two ends. CDR3 length: 13 amino acids. Germline V gene data show CDR1 as LNHDA and CDR2 as SQIVND (reference sequence).

This clone was seen only a few times. The genes are TRBV4-1 and TRBJ2-3; 12 bases fit TRBD2. This CDR3 contains 18 residues. The V and J ends lost 1 base and 4 bases, in that order; junction bases with no gene match: 9. Looked up from germline, CDR1 is MGHRA and CDR2 is YSYEKL. The CDR3: CASSQGLAGVIGADTQYF. CDR3 DNA: TGCGCCAGCAGCCAAGGACTAGCGGGAGTAATTGGCGCAGATACGCAGTATTTT.